A selection of T cell receptor beta chains follows, all from one sample in a study of blood T cell repertoires in COVID-19. Only in-frame clones appear in the TCRdb table, and some are missing; sequencing was by immunoSEQ multiplex PCR. The top ten hold approximately 1% of the sample, which has about 280,000 clones, 88% seen once. The sequenced sample was PBMCs or T cells enriched from blood (not recorded which). The receptors come from a woman in her twenties or thirties who had recovered from COVID-19. The CDR3 runs from the conserved cysteine through the conserved F or W. The D gene is left open where the match is weak. A clone size is listed for some rows: how often the clone was seen (once, few, many), or a class if it is expanded.

>-|TRBD1|TRBV5-1|TRBJ2-4
CASSLAPGTGKGIQYF
TGCGCCAGCAGCTTGGCGCCCGGGACAGGGAAAGGGATTCAGTACTTC
>-|-|TRBV4-1|TRBJ1-2
CASSQDSGGRYGYTF
TGCGCCAGCAGCCAAGACAGTGGGGGGAGGTATGGCTACACCTTC
>once|-|TRBV5-1|TRBJ1-3
CASSWGGDSGNTIYF
TGCGCCAGCAGCTGGGGAGGGGACTCTGGAAACACCATATATTTT
>-|TRBD1|TRBV13|TRBJ1-6
CASSFAGQGGSSPLHF
TGTGCCAGCAGCTTCGCGGGACAGGGGGGCAGTTCACCCCTCCACTTT
>-|-|TRBV9|TRBJ1-4
CASSVGGRGNEKLFF
TGTGCCAGCAGCGTAGGGGGGCGTGGGAATGAAAAACTGTTTTTT
>-|TRBD2|TRBV3-1/TRBV3-2|TRBJ2-5
CASSQLFVTSGAQETQYF
TGTGCCAGCAGCCAACTTTTTGTGACTAGCGGAGCCCAAGAGACCCAGTACTTC
>-|-|TRBV3-1/TRBV3-2|TRBJ2-7
CASSQEPRRAIYEQYF
TGTGCCAGCAGCCAAGAACCCCGCAGGGCCATATACGAGCAGTACTTC
>-|TRBD1|TRBV2|TRBJ1-5
CASRSGTVSNQPQHF
TGTGCCAGCAGGTCCGGGACAGTGAGCAATCAGCCCCAGCATTTT
>-|-|TRBV15|TRBJ2-7
CATSRNRGGEQYF
TGTGCCACCAGCAGAAACAGGGGGGGTGAGCAGTACTTC
>-|-|TRBV3-1/TRBV3-2|TRBJ2-4
CASSQDEEGHDKNIQYF
TGTGCCAGCAGCCAAGATGAGGAGGGCCACGACAAAAACATTCAGTACTTC
>-|TRBD1|TRBV28|TRBJ2-7
CASTLGQGAAYEQYF
TGTGCCAGCACCCTGGGACAGGGGGCCGCCTACGAGCAGTACTTC
>-|TRBD1|TRBV30|TRBJ2-7
CAWSPGQAHEQYF
TGTGCCTGGAGTCCGGGACAGGCCCACGAGCAGTACTTC
>few|TRBD1|TRBV30|TRBJ1-1
CAWSVLDRIDTEAFF
TGTGCCTGGAGTGTGTTGGACAGGATCGACACTGAAGCTTTCTTT
>-|-|TRBV30|TRBJ2-3
CAWSVRERLTDTQYF
TGTGCCTGGAGTGTAAGGGAGCGACTCACAGATACGCAGTATTTT
>-|-|TRBV9|TRBJ1-1
CASSVAQTVSPRDTMNTEAFF
TGTGCCAGCAGCGTAGCCCAGACAGTGTCACCGCGGGATACTATGAACACTGAAGCTTTCTTT
>once|-|TRBV28|TRBJ1-2
CASRRTENYGYTF
TGTGCCAGCAGGCGGACAGAGAACTATGGCTACACCTTC
>-|TRBD2|TRBV28|TRBJ2-7
CASSWTSAEQYF
TGTGCCAGCAGTTGGACTAGCGCCGAGCAGTACTTC
>-|-|TRBV28|TRBJ1-1
CASSFVGRDTEAFF
TGTGCCAGCAGTTTCGTGGGCAGGGACACTGAAGCTTTCTTT
>-|-|TRBV10-2|TRBJ1-1
CASSELRGTEAFF
TGCGCCAGCAGTGAGCTTCGCGGCACTGAAGCTTTCTTT
>-|-|TRBV28|TRBJ1-3
CASITTSSGNTIYF
TGTGCCAGCATAACTACAAGCTCTGGAAACACCATATATTTT
>-|-|TRBV11-1|TRBJ2-5
CASSLATLPQETQYF
TGTGCCAGCAGCTTAGCGACACTGCCCCAAGAGACCCAGTACTTC
>-|TRBD1|TRBV6-2/TRBV6-3|TRBJ2-4
CASSYWYRGHVRAKNIQYF
TGTGCCAGCAGTTACTGGTACAGGGGGCACGTGAGGGCCAAAAACATTCAGTACTTC
>-|-|TRBV27|TRBJ1-5
CASSSSSGGRAGNQPQHF
TGTGCCAGCAGTTCCTCCTCGGGGGGCAGGGCGGGCAATCAGCCCCAGCATTTT
>-|-|TRBV7-2|TRBJ1-2
CASSKNPGGASGYTF
TGTGCCAGCAGCAAAAACCCGGGGGGGGCGAGTGGCTACACCTTC
>-|TRBD1|TRBV6-2/TRBV6-3|TRBJ1-6
CASSYPRQGRDSPLHF
TGTGCCAGCAGTTACCCAAGACAGGGGAGGGATTCACCCCTCCACTTT
>-|-|TRBV19|TRBJ1-2
CASSIVAGLISYGYTF
TGTGCCAGTAGTATTGTTGCAGGACTCATTTCTTATGGCTACACCTTC
>-|TRBD1|TRBV6-5|TRBJ2-5
CASSYGQGYFKTQYF
TGTGCCAGCAGTTATGGACAGGGATACTTCAAGACCCAGTACTTC
>-|TRBD2|TRBV11-3|TRBJ2-2
CASSLGLAVGELFF
TGTGCCAGCAGCTTAGGACTAGCCGTAGGGGAGCTGTTTTTT
>-|-|TRBV2|TRBJ1-2
CASSGYPRDSERYTF
TGTGCCAGCAGTGGATACCCCCGGGACTCTGAACGCTACACCTTC
>-|TRBD1|TRBV5-1|TRBJ2-2
CASSKNPRQGPGELFF
TGCGCCAGCAGCAAAAACCCAAGACAGGGCCCCGGGGAGCTGTTTTTT
>-|-|TRBV4-1|TRBJ1-1
CASSQGLQANTEAFF
TGCGCCAGCAGCCAAGGCCTACAGGCAAACACTGAAGCTTTCTTT
>-|TRBD1|TRBV2|TRBJ1-6
CASRQDRGLNSPLHF
TGTGCCAGCAGACAGGACAGGGGGCTTAATTCACCCCTCCACTTT
>-|-|TRBV2|TRBJ2-7
CASNRQRDEQYF
TGTGCCAGCAACAGACAACGAGACGAGCAGTACTTC
>-|-|TRBV5-6|TRBJ2-7
CASSFGDRYIHEQYF
TGTGCCAGCAGCTTCGGCGACAGGTACATCCACGAGCAGTACTTC
>-|TRBD1|TRBV6-5|TRBJ1-1
CASSYDRGLTEAFF
TGTGCCAGCAGTTACGACAGGGGGCTCACTGAAGCTTTCTTT
>-|-|TRBV19|TRBJ2-7
CASSGPVRGEQYF
TGTGCCAGTAGCGGTCCGGTACGAGGGGAGCAGTACTTC
>-|-|TRBV28|TRBJ1-2
CASSLSSRRGYGYTF
TGTGCCAGCAGTTTGAGTAGCCGCCGAGGCTATGGCTACACCTTC
>-|-|TRBV9|TRBJ2-1
CASSAGYLEQFF
TGTGCCAGCAGCGCAGGGTATCTGGAGCAGTTCTTC
>-|TRBD2|TRBV3-1/TRBV3-2|TRBJ2-5
CASSQLSPGLAGETQYF
TGTGCCAGCAGCCAACTTTCCCCGGGACTAGCGGGAGAGACCCAGTACTTC
>-|-|TRBV5-1|TRBJ2-1
CASRTRAEDNEQFF
TGCGCCAGCCGGACCCGAGCGGAGGACAATGAGCAGTTCTTC
>-|TRBD1|TRBV27|TRBJ2-7
CASTPVDRAPYEQYF
TGTGCCAGCACCCCCGTGGACAGGGCTCCCTACGAGCAGTACTTC
>-|-|TRBV5-1|TRBJ2-3
CASSLSQGPDTQYF
TGCGCCAGCAGCTTGTCACAGGGCCCAGATACGCAGTATTTT
>-|-|TRBV6-5|TRBJ2-3
CASSRQSIFTDTQYF
TGTGCCAGCAGTCGACAGTCTATTTTCACAGATACGCAGTATTTT
>-|-|TRBV6-5|TRBJ1-2
CASSSTASNPQTVTF
TGTGCCAGCAGTTCGACAGCAAGTAACCCCCAAACAGTCACCTTC
>-|-|TRBV6-5|TRBJ1-4
CASSDSADWVEKLFF
TGTGCCAGCAGTGACTCCGCGGATTGGGTTGAAAAACTGTTTTTT
>-|-|TRBV12-3/TRBV12-4|TRBJ1-3
CASSVGNTIYF
TGTGCCAGCAGCGTAGGAAACACCATATATTTT